This TCR beta chain was captured in a study of OX40 agonist ivuxolimab in advanced cancers. CDR1 is SGHRS, CDR2 YFSETQ, per germline. The CDR3 consists of 14 residues. V trimming: 1 base; J trimming: 6 bases; junction bases outside the gene matches: 3. As concerns this clone: What it binds is unknown.

Assay: immunoSEQ multiplex PCR; the TCRdb copy retains only in-frame clones and omits some. The data hold 90,000 or so clones, with around 87% observed a single time. General study points: The 0.1-3.0 mg/kg partial responders had among the lowest clonal expansion.

This sample comprised CD4+ or CD8+ T cells sorted from blood, obtained in a trial of the OX40 agonist ivuxolimab. The chain has TRBV5-1 and TRBJ2-2, with TRBD1 matching over 7 bases. This receptor was obtained from an adult with an advanced solid tumor such as melanoma, head and neck, liver or kidney cancer. The CDR3 reads CASSLRGGPGELFF. In nucleotides, the CDR3 is TGCGCCAGCAGCTTGAGAGGGGGCCCCGGGGAGCTGTTTTTT.